In its sample, the clone carrying this TCR beta chain was seen many times. What it recognizes is unknown. The data were taken from a study of read filtering for tumor transcriptome and immune sequencing. V shed 0 bases and J 5 bases; nucleotides not matched to a gene: 9. CDR3 length: 17 residues. CDR1 and CDR2 (germline): LNHNV, YYDKDF (reference sequence). Molecular barcoded adaptors covering alpha/delta and beta/gamma chains were used on around 370 ng RNA. Via MiXCR, TCRdb re-called the reads, giving one row per CDR3 protein. The sample holds tens of thousands of distinct CDR3 sequences, around a fifth seen once. Broader study findings: Compared with RNA-seq, IR-seq gave much higher clonotype depth and reliability.

The chain employs TRBV15 and TRBJ2-2; 7 bases fit TRBD1. This TCR was sampled from a donor aged 40 or older with multiple myeloma. Sequencing used a population of CD138-negative cells sorted from bone marrow. This chain's CDR3 is CATSRDERTGLTGELFF. CDR3 nucleotides: TGTGCCACCAGCAGAGACGAACGGACAGGTTTAACCGGGGAGCTGTTTTTT.